What follows is one T cell receptor (beta chain) and its context. This sample stems from a study of early T cells in non-severe SARS-CoV-2 infection. In the study overall: Unsorted whole-blood RNA was sequenced in bulk, leaving chains unpaired.

Each CDR3 protein gets one entry after TCRdb re-called the 5' RACE reads with MiXCR. The sample shows nearly 60,000 distinct CDR3 sequences, approximately 12% of them seen only once. This CDR3 has 12 residues. Germline V gene lookup returns CDR1 DFQATT and CDR2 SNEGSKA (reference sequence). This TCR derives from an adult who was a healthcare worker with PCR-confirmed SARS-CoV-2 infection or an uninfected control (not recorded which). The chain links TRBV20-1 to TRBJ2-5, with TRBD2 identical over 9 bases. The specimen sequenced was whole blood. CDR3 loop: CSVRGGAGTQYF. CDR3 nucleotides: TGCAGCGTGCGGGGGGGGGCCGGCACCCAGTACTTC.